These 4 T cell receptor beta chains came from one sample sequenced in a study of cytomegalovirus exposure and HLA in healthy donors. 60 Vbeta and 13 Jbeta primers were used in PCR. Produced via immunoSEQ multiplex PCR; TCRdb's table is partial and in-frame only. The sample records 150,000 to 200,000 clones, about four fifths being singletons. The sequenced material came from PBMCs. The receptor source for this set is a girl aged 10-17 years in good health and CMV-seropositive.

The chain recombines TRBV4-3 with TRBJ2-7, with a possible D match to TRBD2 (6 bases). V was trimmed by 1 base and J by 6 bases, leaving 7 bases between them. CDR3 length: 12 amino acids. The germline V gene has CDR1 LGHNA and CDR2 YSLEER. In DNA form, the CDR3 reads TGCGCCAGCAGCCAAGTGGGGGGCGAGCAGTACTTC. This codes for CASSQVGGEQYF.

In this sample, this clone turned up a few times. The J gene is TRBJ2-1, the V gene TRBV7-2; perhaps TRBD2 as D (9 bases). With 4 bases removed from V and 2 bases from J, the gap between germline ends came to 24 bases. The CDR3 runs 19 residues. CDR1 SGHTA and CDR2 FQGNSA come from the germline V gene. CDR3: CASSSQGAGQRGAYNEQFF. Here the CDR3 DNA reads TGTGCCAGCAGCTCTCAGGGGGCGGGTCAGCGGGGGGCCTACAATGAGCAGTTCTTC.

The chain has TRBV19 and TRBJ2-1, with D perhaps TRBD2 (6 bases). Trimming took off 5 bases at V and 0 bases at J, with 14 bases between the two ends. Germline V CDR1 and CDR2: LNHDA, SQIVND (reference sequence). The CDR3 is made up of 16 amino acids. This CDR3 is CASSLGLGGSYNEQFF. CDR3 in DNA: TGTGCCAGTAGTCTAGGACTGGGGGGCTCCTACAATGAGCAGTTCTTC.

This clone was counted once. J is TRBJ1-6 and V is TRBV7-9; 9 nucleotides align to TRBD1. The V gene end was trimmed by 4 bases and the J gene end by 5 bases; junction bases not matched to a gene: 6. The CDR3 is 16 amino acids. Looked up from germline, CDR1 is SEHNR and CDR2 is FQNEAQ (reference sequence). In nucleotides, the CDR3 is TGTGCCAGCAGCTCCCCCCGGGACAGGGATAATTCACCCCTCCACTTT. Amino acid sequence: CASSSPRDRDNSPLHF.